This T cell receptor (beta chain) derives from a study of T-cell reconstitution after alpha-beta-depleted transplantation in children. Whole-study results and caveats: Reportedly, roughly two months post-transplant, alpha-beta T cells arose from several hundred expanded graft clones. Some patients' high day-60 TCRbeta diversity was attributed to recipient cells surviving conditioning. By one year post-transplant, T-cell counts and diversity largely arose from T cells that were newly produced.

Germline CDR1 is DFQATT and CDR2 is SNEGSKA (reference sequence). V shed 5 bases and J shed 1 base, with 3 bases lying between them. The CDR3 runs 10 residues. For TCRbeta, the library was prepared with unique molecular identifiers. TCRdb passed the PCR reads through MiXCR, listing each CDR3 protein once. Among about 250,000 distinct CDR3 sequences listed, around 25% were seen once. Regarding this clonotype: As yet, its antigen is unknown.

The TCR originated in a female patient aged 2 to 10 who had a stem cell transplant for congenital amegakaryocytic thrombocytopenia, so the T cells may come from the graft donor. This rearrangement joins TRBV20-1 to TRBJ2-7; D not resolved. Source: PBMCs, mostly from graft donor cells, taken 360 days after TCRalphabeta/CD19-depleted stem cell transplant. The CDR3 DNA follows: TGCAGTGCTGGATCCTACGAGCAGTACTTC. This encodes CSAGSYEQYF.